Each of the 5 T cell receptor beta chains below was sequenced from the same sample in a study of cytomegalovirus exposure and HLA in healthy donors. Primers included in the PCR were 60 Vbeta and 13 Jbeta primers. Profiling relied on immunoSEQ multiplex PCR, and the TCRdb table lists in-frame clones only, not all of them. In the table there are 100,000 to 150,000 clones, 74% of which are singletons. Sequencing was done on a sample of PBMCs. These receptors originate from a male donor in good health and CMV-seronegative.

This clone was observed a handful of times. The chain has TRBV10-3 and TRBJ2-7, with a possible D match to TRBD2 (5 bases). The CDR3 has 14 amino acids. Trimming left V 2 bases short and J 2 bases short, with 10 bases between. CDR1 is ENHRY and CDR2 is SYGVKD in the germline V gene. The CDR3 reads CAISEAHGAYEQYF. The DNA of the CDR3 is TGTGCCATCAGTGAGGCCCACGGGGCCTACGAGCAGTACTTC.

The table lists this clone with a count of one. The gene calls are TRBV2 and TRBJ1-5; 8 nucleotides line up with TRBD1. The CDR3 sequence is 17 residues long. The germline V gene encodes CDR1 SNHLY and CDR2 FYNNEI. Trimming removed 1 base from V and 5 bases from J; junction bases left unmatched: 10. CDR3 coding DNA: TGTGCCAGCAGTGAAGGAAGTAGGACAGGGAACGATCAGCCCCAGCATTTT. It codes for CASSEGSRTGNDQPQHF.

The chain combines TRBV7-2 with TRBJ1-2; TRBD1 aligns across 7 bases. In germline, CDR1 is SGHTA, CDR2 FQGNSA. The ends lost 7 bases at V and 6 bases at J; junction bases unmatched: 14. The CDR3 contains 15 residues. Written as DNA, the CDR3 is TGTGCCAGCATGTTAGGGGGCGTAACGCCAAATGGCTACACCTTC. Amino acid sequence: CASMLGGVTPNGYTF. The complete variable domain, with remaining parts taken from reference TRBV7-2 and TRBJ1-2, reads GAGVSQSPSNKVTEKGKDVELRCDPISGHTALYWYRQSLGQGLEFLIYFQGNSAPDKSGLPSDRFSAERTGGSVSTLTIQRTQQEDSAVYLCASMLGGVTPNGYTFGSGTRLTVV.

The chain uses TRBV6-1 and TRBJ1-1; TRBD1 is a possible D gene (5 bases). Deletions cut 5 bases from V and 2 bases from J, with 9 bases between. The V gene's germline CDR1 is MNHNS and CDR2 SASEGT. The CDR3 runs to 13 residues. Here the CDR3 reads CASSSDRNTEAFF. The CDR3 DNA sequence: TGTGCCAGCAGTTCCGACAGAAACACTGAAGCTTTCTTT.

J is TRBJ1-2 and V is TRBV27, with 7 positions matching TRBD1. Losses at the gene ends were 8 bases for V and 4 bases for J; bases not matched to a gene: 13. The CDR3 covers 15 residues. The germline V gene encodes CDR1 MNHEY and CDR2 SMNVEV (reference sequence). This CDR3 reads CASGDSGQLLYGYTF. The CDR3 DNA reads TGTGCCAGCGGAGACTCGGGACAGCTCCTCTATGGCTACACCTTC.